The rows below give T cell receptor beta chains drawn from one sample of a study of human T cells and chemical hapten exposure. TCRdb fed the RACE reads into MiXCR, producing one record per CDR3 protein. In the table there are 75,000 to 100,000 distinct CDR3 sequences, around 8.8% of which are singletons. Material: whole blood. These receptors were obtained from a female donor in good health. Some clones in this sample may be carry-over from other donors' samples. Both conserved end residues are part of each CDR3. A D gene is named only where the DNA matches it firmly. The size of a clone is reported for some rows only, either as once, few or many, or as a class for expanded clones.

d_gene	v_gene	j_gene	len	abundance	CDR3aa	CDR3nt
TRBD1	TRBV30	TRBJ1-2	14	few	CAWSAPTGLYGYTF	TGTGCCTGGAGCGCGCCGACAGGGTTGTATGGCTACACCTTC
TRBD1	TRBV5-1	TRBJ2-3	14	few	CASQTGGGTDTQYF	TGCGCCAGCCAGACAGGGGGCGGCACAGATACGCAGTATTTT
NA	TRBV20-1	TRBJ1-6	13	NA	CSATGSYNSPLHF	TGCAGTGCTACGGGGTCCTATAATTCACCCCTCCACTTT
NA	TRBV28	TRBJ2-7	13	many	CASSYSGPYEQYF	TGTGCCAGCAGTTACTCCGGCCCCTACGAGCAGTACTTC
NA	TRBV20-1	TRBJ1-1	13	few	CSARRTVNTEAFF	TGCAGTGCTAGGAGGACGGTGAACACTGAAGCTTTCTTT
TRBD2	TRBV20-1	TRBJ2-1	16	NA	CSASLTSGSSYNEQFF	TGCAGTGCTAGCTTAACTAGCGGGAGCTCCTACAATGAGCAGTTCTTC
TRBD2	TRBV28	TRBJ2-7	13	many	CASSRDYLNEQYF	TGTGCCAGTTCCCGGGACTACCTAAACGAGCAGTACTTC
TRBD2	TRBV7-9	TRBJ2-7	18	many	CASSQPGTSGSSAYEQYF	TGTGCCAGCAGCCAACCTGGGACTAGCGGAAGTAGCGCCTACGAGCAGTACTTC
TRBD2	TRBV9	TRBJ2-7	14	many	CASSPTSGAPKQYF	TGTGCCAGCAGCCCGACTAGCGGGGCCCCGAAGCAGTACTTC
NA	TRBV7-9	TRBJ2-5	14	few	CASSLGLPGETQYF	TGTGCCAGCAGCTTAGGACTACCGGGTGAGACCCAGTACTTC
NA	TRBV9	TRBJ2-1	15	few	CASSPRGSWGNEQFF	TGTGCCAGCAGCCCCCGGGGGAGCTGGGGCAATGAGCAGTTCTTC
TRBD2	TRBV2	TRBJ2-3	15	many	CASSLAGANTDTQYF	TGTGCCAGCAGCCTAGCGGGAGCGAACACAGATACGCAGTATTTT
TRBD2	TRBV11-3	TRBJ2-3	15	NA	CASSFAGGSGDTQYF	TGTGCCAGCAGCTTTGCGGGAGGTTCCGGAGATACGCAGTATTTT
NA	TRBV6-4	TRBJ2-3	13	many	CASSPEPTDTQYF	TGTGCCAGCAGCCCGGAGCCCACAGATACGCAGTATTTT
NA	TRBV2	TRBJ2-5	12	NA	CASSEAAFDQYF	TGTGCCAGCAGTGAAGCGGCTTTTGACCAGTACTTC
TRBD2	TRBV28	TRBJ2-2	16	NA	CASSLRTSRNTGELFF	TGTGCCAGCAGCCTTCGGACTAGCAGGAACACCGGGGAGCTGTTTTTT
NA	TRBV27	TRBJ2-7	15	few	CASSLRGGGAYEQYF	TGTGCCAGCAGTTTAAGGGGGGGAGGGGCCTACGAGCAGTACTTC
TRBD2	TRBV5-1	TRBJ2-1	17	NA	CASSLDVGGRARNEQFF	TGCGCCAGCAGCTTGGATGTTGGAGGGAGGGCCAGGAATGAGCAGTTCTTC
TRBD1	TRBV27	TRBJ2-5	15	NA	CASSLGTGSGETQYF	TGTGCCAGCAGCCTCGGGACAGGCTCTGGGGAGACCCAGTACTTC
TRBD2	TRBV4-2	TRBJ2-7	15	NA	CASSPGTSGDYEQYF	TGTGCCAGCAGCCCCGGGACTAGCGGGGACTACGAGCAGTACTTC
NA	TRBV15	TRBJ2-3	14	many	CATSRDGGTDTQYF	TGTGCCACCAGCAGAGATGGCGGGACAGATACGCAGTATTTT
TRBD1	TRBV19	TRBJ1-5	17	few	CATSIGQGGSSNQPQHF	TGTGCCACCAGTATCGGACAGGGTGGAAGTAGCAATCAGCCCCAGCATTTT
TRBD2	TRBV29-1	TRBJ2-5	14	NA	CSEASGSSGETQYF	TGCAGCGAAGCAAGCGGGAGCAGCGGGGAGACCCAGTACTTC
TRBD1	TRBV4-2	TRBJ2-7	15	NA	CASSQGGQEPYEQYF	TGTGCCAGCAGCCAAGGGGGACAGGAACCCTACGAGCAGTACTTC
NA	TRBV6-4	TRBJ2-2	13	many	CASSDGDTGELFF	TGTGCCAGCAGTGACGGGGACACCGGGGAGCTGTTTTTT
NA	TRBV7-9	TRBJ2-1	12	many	CASLLEYNEQFF	TGTGCCAGCCTTCTCGAGTACAATGAGCAGTTCTTC
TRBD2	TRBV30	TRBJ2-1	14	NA	CAWSVNSGRVEQFF	TGTGCCTGGAGTGTAAATAGCGGGAGGGTTGAGCAGTTCTTC
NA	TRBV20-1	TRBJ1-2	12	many	CSARMADYGYTF	TGCAGTGCTAGAATGGCGGACTATGGCTACACCTTC
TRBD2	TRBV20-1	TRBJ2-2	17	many	CSARVGGSGSLSGELFF	TGCAGTGCTAGAGTTGGTGGTAGCGGGAGTTTGTCCGGGGAGCTGTTTTTT
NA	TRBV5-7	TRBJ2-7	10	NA	CASSFGSRYF	TGTGCCAGCAGCTTCGGATCAAGGTACTTC
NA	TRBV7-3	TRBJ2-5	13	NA	CASSLRAEETQYF	TGTGCCAGCAGCTTAAGAGCAGAAGAGACCCAGTACTTC
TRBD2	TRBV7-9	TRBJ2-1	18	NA	CASFGGLAVASSYNEQFF	TGTGCCAGCTTCGGGGGACTAGCGGTGGCGAGCTCCTACAATGAGCAGTTCTTC
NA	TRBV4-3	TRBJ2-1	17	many	CASSQGAPPLIGNEQFF	TGCGCCAGCAGCCAAGGGGCTCCTCCCCTGATAGGGAATGAGCAGTTCTTC
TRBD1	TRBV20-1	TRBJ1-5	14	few	CSAGRTGVRQPQHF	TGCAGTGCTGGACGGACAGGGGTAAGGCAGCCCCAGCATTTT
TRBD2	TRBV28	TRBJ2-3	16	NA	CASSLHEREGTDMQYF	TGTGCCAGCAGTCTACACGAGCGGGAGGGCACAGATATGCAGTATTTT
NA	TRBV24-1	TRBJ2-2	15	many	CATSEPDRNTGELFF	TGTGCCACCAGTGAACCCGACAGGAACACCGGGGAGCTGTTTTTT
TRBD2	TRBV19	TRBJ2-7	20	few	CASYGPTGGSTSGRSYEQYF	TGTGCCAGCTACGGTCCGACAGGGGGCTCGACTAGCGGGAGGTCCTACGAGCAGTACTTC
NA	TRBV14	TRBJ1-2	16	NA	CASSQDYPGARPGYTF	TGTGCCAGCAGCCAAGATTATCCAGGGGCTAGGCCGGGCTACACCTTC
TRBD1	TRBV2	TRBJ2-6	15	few	CAIPGTGNGANVLTF	TGTGCCATCCCCGGGACAGGGAATGGGGCCAACGTCCTGACTTTC
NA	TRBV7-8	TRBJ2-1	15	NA	CASSLGMDSPNEQFF	TGTGCCAGCAGCTTAGGGATGGACAGTCCCAATGAGCAGTTCTTC
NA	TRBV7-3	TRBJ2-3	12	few	CASSSDLETQYF	TGTGCCAGCAGCTCGGACCTCGAGACGCAGTATTTT
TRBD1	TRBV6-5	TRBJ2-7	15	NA	CASSPSGTGVYEQYF	TGTGCCAGCAGTCCATCCGGGACAGGGGTTTACGAGCAGTACTTC
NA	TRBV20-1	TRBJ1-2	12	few	CSARDLEQGYTF	TGCAGTGCTAGAGATCTCGAGCAGGGCTACACCTTC
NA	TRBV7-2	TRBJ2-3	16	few	CASSLVGQRSTDTQYF	TGTGCCAGCAGCTTAGTCGGGCAGAGAAGCACAGATACGCAGTATTTT
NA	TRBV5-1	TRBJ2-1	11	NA	CASSLGNEQFF	TGCGCCAGCAGCTTAGGCAATGAGCAGTTCTTC
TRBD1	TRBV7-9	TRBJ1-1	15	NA	CASSFLAGGGTEAFF	TGTGCCAGCAGCTTTCTAGCAGGGGGCGGGACTGAAGCTTTCTTT
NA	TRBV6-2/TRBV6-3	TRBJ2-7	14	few	CASHGTGAHYEQYF	TGTGCCTCCCATGGGACGGGGGCCCACTACGAGCAGTACTTC
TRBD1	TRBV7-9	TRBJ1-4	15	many	CASSRPGQVKEKLFF	TGTGCCAGCAGCCGCCCCGGACAGGTCAAAGAAAAACTGTTTTTT
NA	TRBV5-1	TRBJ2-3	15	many	CASRFSRTSTDTQYF	TGCGCCAGCAGGTTCAGTCGAACTAGCACAGATACGCAGTATTTT
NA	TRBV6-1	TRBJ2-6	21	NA	CASSTLGATGPRSSGANVLTF	TGTGCCAGCAGTACTCTTGGTGCTACCGGGCCCAGAAGTTCTGGGGCCAACGTCCTGACTTTC
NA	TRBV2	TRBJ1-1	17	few	CASSFGVEVLHGTEAFF	TGTGCCAGCAGCTTTGGGGTAGAGGTTTTACATGGCACTGAAGCTTTCTTT
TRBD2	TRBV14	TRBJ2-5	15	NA	CASSQTTGGVETQYF	TGTGCCAGCAGCCAGACGACGGGAGGAGTGGAGACCCAGTACTTC